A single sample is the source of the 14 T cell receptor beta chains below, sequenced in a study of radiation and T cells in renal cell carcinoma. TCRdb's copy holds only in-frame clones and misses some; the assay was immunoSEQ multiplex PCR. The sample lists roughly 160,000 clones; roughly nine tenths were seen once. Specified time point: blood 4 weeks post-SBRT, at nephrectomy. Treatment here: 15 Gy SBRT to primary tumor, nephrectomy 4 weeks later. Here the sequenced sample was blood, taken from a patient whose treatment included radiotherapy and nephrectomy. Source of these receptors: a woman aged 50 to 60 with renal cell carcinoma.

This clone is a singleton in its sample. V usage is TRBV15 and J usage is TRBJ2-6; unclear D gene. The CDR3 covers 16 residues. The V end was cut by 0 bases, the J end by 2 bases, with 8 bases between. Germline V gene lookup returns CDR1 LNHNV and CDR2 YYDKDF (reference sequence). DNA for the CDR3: TGTGCCACCAGCAGAGATTTAACTCCTGGGGCCAACGTCCTGACTTTC. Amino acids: CATSRDLTPGANVLTF.

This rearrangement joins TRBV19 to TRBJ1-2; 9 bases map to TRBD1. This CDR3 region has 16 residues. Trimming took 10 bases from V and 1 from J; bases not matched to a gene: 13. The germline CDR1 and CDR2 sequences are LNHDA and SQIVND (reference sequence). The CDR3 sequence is CATAPWTGEVNYGYTF. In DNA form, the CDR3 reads TGTGCCACCGCCCCATGGACAGGGGAAGTTAACTATGGCTACACCTTC.

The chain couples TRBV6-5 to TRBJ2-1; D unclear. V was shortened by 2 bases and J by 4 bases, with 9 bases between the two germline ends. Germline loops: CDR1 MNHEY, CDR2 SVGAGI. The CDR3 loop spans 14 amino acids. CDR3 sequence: CASSYGLDYNEQFF. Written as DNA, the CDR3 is TGTGCCAGCAGTTACGGGCTGGATTACAATGAGCAGTTCTTC.

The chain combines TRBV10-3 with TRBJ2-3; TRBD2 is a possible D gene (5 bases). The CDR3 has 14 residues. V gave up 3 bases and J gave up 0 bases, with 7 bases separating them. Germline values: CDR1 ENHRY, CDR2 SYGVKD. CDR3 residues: CAISDRGSTDTQYF. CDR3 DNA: TGTGCCATCAGTGACCGGGGTAGCACAGATACGCAGTATTTT.

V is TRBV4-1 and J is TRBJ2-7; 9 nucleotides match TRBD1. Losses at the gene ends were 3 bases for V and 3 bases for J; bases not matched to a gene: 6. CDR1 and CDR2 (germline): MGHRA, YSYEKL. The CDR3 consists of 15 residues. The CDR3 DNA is TGCGCCAGCAGCCAGGCCGCGGGACAGGGCTACGAGCAGTACTTC. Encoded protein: CASSQAAGQGYEQYF.

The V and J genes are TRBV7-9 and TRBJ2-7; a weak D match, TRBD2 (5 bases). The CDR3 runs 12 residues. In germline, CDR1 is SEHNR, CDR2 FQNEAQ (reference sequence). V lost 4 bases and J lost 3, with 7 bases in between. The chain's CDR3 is CASSSAGYEQYF. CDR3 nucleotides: TGTGCCAGCAGCTCGGCGGGCTACGAGCAGTACTTC. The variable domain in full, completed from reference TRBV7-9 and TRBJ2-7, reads DTGVSQNPRHKITKRGQNVTFRCDPISEHNRLYWYRQTLGQGPEFLTYFQNEAQLEKSRLLSDRFSAERPKGSFSTLEIQRTEQGDSAMYLCASSSAGYEQYFGPGTRLTVT.

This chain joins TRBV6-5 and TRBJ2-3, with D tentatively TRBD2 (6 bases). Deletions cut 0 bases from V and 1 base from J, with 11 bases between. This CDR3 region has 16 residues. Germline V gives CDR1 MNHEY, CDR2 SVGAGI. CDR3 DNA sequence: TGTGCCAGCAGTTACTCGGGGGGAACGGGCACAGATACGCAGTATTTT. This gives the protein CASSYSGGTGTDTQYF.

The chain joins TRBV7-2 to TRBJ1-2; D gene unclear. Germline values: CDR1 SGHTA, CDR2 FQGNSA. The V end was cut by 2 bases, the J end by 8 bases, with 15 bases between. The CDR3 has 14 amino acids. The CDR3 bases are TGTGCCAGCAGCTTAAGCCTACTCCGGCCGGGCTACACCTTC. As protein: CASSLSLLRPGYTF.

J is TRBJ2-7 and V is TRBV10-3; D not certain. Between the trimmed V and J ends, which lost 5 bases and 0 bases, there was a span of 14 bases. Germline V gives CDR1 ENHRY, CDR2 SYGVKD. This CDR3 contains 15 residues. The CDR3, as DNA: TGTGCCATCAGTCTGAACTCCTTTAGCTCCTACGAGCAGTACTTC. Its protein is CAISLNSFSSYEQYF.

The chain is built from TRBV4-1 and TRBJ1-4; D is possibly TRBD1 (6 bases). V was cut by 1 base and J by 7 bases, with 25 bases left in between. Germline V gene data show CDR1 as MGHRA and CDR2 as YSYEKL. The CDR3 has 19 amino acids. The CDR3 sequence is CASSQGPRGRGAGAEKLFF. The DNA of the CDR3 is TGCGCCAGCAGCCAAGGTCCGCGCGGCCGAGGAGCAGGGGCTGAAAAACTGTTTTTT.

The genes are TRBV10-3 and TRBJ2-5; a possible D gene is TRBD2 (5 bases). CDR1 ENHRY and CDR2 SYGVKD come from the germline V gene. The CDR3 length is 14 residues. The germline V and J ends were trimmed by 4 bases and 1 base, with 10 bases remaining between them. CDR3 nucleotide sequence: TGTGCCATCAGTGCTGCTAGCTCCCAAGAGACCCAGTACTTC. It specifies CAISAASSQETQYF.

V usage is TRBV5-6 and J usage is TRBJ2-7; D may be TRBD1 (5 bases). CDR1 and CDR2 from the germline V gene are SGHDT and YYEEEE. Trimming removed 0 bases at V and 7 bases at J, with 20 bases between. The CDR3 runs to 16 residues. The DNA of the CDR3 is TGTGCCAGCAGCTTGGCCCGAATAGGACATACTGGAGAGCAGTACTTC. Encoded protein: CASSLARIGHTGEQYF.

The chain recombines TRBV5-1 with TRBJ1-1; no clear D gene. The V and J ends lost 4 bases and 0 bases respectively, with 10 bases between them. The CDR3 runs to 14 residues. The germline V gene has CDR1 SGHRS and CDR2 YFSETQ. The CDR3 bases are TGCGCCAGCAGCGAGGACGTCATGAACACTGAAGCTTTCTTT. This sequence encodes CASSEDVMNTEAFF.

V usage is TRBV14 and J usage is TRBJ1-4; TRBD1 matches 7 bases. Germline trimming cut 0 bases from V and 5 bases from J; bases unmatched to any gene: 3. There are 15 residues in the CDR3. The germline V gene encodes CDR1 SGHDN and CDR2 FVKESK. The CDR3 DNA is TGTGCCAGCAGCCAAGAAGGGGACAGAAATGAAAAACTGTTTTTT. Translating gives CASSQEGDRNEKLFF.